What follows describes a single T cell receptor (beta chain). This CDR3 contains 15 residues. Germline assignment: CDR1 MNHEY and CDR2 SMNVEV (reference sequence). V lost 5 bases and J lost 2; bases outside the gene matches: 3. The sample is drawn from a study of blood T cell repertoires in COVID-19. This table comes from immunoSEQ multiplex PCR, and its TCRdb copy is limited to in-frame clones, with some not included. The sample has 300,000 or so clones; over 85% are singletons. Sequencing input: PBMCs or T cells enriched from blood (not recorded which). The receptor was derived from a woman aged 50 to 60 who had been exposed to COVID-19. V and J are TRBV27 and TRBJ2-3; 11 nucleotides match TRBD1. CDR3 residues: CASSAGQGATDTQYF. The CDR3 nucleotides read TGTGCCAGCAGTGCCGGACAGGGGGCCACAGATACGCAGTATTTT.